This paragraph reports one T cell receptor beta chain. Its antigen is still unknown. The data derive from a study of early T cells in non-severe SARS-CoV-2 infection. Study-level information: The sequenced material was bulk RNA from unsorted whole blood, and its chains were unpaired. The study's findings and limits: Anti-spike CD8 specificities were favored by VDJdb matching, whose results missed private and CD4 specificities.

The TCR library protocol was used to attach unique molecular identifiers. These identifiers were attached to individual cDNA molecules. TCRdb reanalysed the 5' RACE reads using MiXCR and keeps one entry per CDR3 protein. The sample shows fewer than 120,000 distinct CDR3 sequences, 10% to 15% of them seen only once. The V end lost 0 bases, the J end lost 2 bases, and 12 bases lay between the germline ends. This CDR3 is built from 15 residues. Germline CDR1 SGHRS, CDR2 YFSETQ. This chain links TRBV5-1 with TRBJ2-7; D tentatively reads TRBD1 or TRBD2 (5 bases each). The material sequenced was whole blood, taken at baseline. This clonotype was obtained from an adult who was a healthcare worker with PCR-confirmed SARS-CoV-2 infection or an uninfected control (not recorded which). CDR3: CASSLGLVGPYEQYF. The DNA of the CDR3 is TGCGCCAGCAGCTTGGGGTTGGTGGGACCCTACGAGCAGTACTTC.